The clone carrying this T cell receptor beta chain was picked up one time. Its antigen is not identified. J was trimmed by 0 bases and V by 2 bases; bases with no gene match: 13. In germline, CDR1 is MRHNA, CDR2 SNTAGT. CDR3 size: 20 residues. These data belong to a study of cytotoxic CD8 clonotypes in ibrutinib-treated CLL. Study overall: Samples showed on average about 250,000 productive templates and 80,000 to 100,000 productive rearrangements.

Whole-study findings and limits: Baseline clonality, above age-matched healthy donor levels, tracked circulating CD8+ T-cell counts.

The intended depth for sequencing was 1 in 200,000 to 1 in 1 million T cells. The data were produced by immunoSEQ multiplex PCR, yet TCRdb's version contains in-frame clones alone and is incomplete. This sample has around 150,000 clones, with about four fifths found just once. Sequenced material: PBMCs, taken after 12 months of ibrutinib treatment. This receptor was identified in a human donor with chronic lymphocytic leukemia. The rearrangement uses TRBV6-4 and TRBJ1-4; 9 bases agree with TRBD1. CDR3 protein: CASSDHRGQGGTATNEKLFF. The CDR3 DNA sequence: TGTGCCAGCAGTGACCACAGGGGACAGGGAGGGACTGCAACTAATGAAAAACTGTTTTTT.